Shown below are 13 T cell receptor beta chains from a single sample sequenced in a study of T cells in Graves' hyperthyroidism and ophthalmopathy. RNA transcripts provided the source from which TCR beta CDR3 regions were amplified. First-round RT-PCR of the TCR CDR3 relied on the HTBI primer set. MiXCR was run by TCRdb on the multiplex PCR reads, yielding one entry per CDR3 protein. The data show hundreds of thousands of distinct CDR3 sequences, roughly 14% seen once. Input material: blood. These receptor sequences come from a woman aged 45 to 65 with Graves' ophthalmopathy.

V and J are TRBV4-3 and TRBJ2-1; tentative D call: TRBD1 (5 bases). This CDR3 contains 16 residues. Trimming took off 0 bases at V and 10 bases at J, with 19 bases between the two ends. In germline, CDR1 is LGHNA, CDR2 YSLEER. The DNA of the CDR3 is TGCGCCAGCAGCCAAGATGGGGCGTCCCTTTGGGTGGAGCAGTTCTTC. The encoded protein is CASSQDGASLWVEQFF.

This clonotype was seen many times. The V gene is TRBV5-1, the J gene TRBJ2-3; 12 nucleotides line up with TRBD2. The CDR3 covers 16 residues. With V trimmed by 4 bases and J by 2 bases, 5 bases remained unmatched. From germline, CDR1 is SGHRS and CDR2 YFSETQ. CDR3 sequence reads: CASSRRTSGATDTQYF. In nucleotides, the CDR3 is TGCGCCAGCAGCCGGAGGACTAGCGGGGCCACAGATACGCAGTATTTT.

The chain carries TRBV5-4 and TRBJ2-7; D may be TRBD2 (5 bases). V was trimmed by 0 bases and J by 1 base, leaving 11 bases between them. Germline V gene data show CDR1 as SGHNT and CDR2 as YYREEE (reference sequence). The CDR3 covers 15 residues. The CDR3 DNA reads TGTGCCAGCAGCTTGGAGAGGGATTCGTCCTACGAGCAGTACTTC. Translation gives CASSLERDSSYEQYF.

Comment on this clonotype: Being one base from a much bigger clone, this may be a read error. V is TRBV3-1 and J is TRBJ1-1; D perhaps matches TRBD1 (5 bases). CDR1 is LGHDT and CDR2 is YNNKEL in the germline V gene (reference sequence). The CDR3 contains 15 residues. Trimming cost V 0 bases and J 0 bases, with 8 bases left between them. The CDR3 is CASSQEGVLNTEAFF. CDR3 DNA sequence: TGTGCCAGCAGCCAAGAAGGGGTCCTGAACACTGAAGCTTTCTTT.

This clonotype came up many times. V usage is TRBV20-1 and J usage is TRBJ2-1, with TRBD2 identical over 10 bases. Germline V CDR1 and CDR2: DFQATT, SNEGSKA (reference sequence). V lost 5 bases to trimming and J lost 7 bases; unmatched junction nucleotides: 8. This CDR3 has 14 residues. The CDR3 DNA sequence: TGCAGTGCTCCTATTAGCGGGAGGTTAAATGAGCAGTTCTTC. Protein sequence: CSAPISGRLNEQFF.

The V gene is TRBV4-3, the J gene TRBJ2-6; TRBD1 aligns across 7 bases. CDR3 length equals 15 residues. Germline trimming cut 3 bases from V and 3 bases from J; bases unmatched to any gene: 2. CDR1 is LGHNA and CDR2 is YSLEER in the germline V gene. The CDR3 sequence is CASSHDRVGANVLTF. CDR3 bases: TGCGCCAGCAGCCACGACAGGGTTGGGGCCAACGTCCTGACTTTC.

This clonotype was recorded many times. The chain is built from TRBV28 and TRBJ1-2; 11 nucleotides align to TRBD1. The CDR3 length is 18 residues. Germline CDR1 reads MDHEN; CDR2 reads SYDVKM. V lost 4 bases and J lost 7; bases outside the gene matches: 17. In DNA form, the CDR3 reads TGTGCCAGCAGTTCTACTAGGACCGGGACAGGGGGTAGGGGTGGCTACACCTTC. Translated, it gives CASSSTRTGTGGRGGYTF.

Only a few counts were recorded for this clonotype. The gene calls are TRBV24-1 and TRBJ1-2, with 7 bases fitting TRBD1. Germline CDR1 and CDR2: KGHDR and SFDVKD. CDR3 size: 18 residues. Unmatched junction bases numbered 20, after V lost 3 bases and J lost 8 bases. CDR3 residues: CATSDSSHLYRGILGYTF. CDR3 nucleotide sequence: TGTGCCACCAGTGATAGTTCCCATTTATACAGGGGAATTTTGGGCTACACCTTC.

This clonotype was counted many times. The CDR3 region is CASRRQNTEAFF. The CDR3 coding sequence is TGTGCCAGCAGGCGACAAAACACTGAAGCTTTCTTT. This rearrangement joins TRBV27 to TRBJ1-1; D unresolved. Between the trimmed V and J ends, which lost 6 bases and 2 bases, there was a span of 7 bases. Germline V lookup: CDR1 MNHEY, CDR2 SMNVEV (reference sequence). This CDR3 spans 12 amino acids.

This clonotype came up many times. V and J are TRBV30 and TRBJ1-4; the D is unclear. Per germline, CDR1 GTSNPN and CDR2 SVGIG (reference sequence). The CDR3 has 12 residues. V lost 0 bases and J lost 11, with 10 bases in between. This chain's CDR3 is CAWSVLVGKLFF. The DNA of the CDR3 is TGTGCCTGGAGTGTACTCGTCGGGAAACTGTTTTTT.

A single count supports this clonotype. This chain links TRBV28 with TRBJ1-2, with TRBD1 as a possible D gene (6 bases). V gave up 4 bases and J gave up 8 bases, with 17 bases separating them. This CDR3 is built from 14 residues. Germline loops: CDR1 MDHEN, CDR2 SYDVKM. For the CDR3, the DNA is TGTGCCAGCAGTTACCCCGGGCAGGGGACCGGCTACACCTTC. Its translation: CASSYPGQGTGYTF.

This clonotype was seen repeatedly, ten times or more. The chain carries TRBV11-2 and TRBJ2-1; 12 nucleotides align to TRBD2. CDR1 and CDR2 from the germline V gene are SGHAT and FQNNGV. The trim removed 5 bases at V and 4 bases at J, leaving 6 bases unmatched. The CDR3 has 16 amino acids. The CDR3 nucleotides are TGTGCCAGCAGCCGGTTACTAGCGGGAGGATACAATGAGCAGTTCTTC. It specifies CASSRLLAGGYNEQFF.

This clonotype was found many times. The CDR3, as DNA: TGTGCCTGGACAGGCTCTGGAAACACCATATATTTT. Protein: CAWTGSGNTIYF. This chain links TRBV30 with TRBJ1-3; D not resolved. V lost 4 bases to trimming and J lost 0 bases, with 4 bases between them. The CDR3 spans 12 residues. Germline-derived CDR1 and CDR2 are GTSNPN and SVGIG (reference sequence).